The following is a TCR beta chain sequence with its context. Its antigen remains unknown. The data belong to a study of blood T cells in healthy people across ages. PCR was performed a second time for about 6 to 12 cycles using a sample-barcoded 5' primer and a J-beta primer mix. Every cDNA molecule bore a tag from a template-switch adaptor containing 12 random nucleotides. TCRdb reanalysed the 5' RACE reads using MiXCR and keeps one entry per CDR3 protein. The table includes about 670,000 distinct CDR3 sequences, around 43% detected once. Whole-study findings and limits: The lack of PBMC sorting stopped any conclusive naive versus antigen-experienced comparison.

The CDR3 totals 16 residues. With 5 bases removed from V and 11 bases from J, the gap between germline ends came to 27 bases. CDR1 and CDR2 (germline): LGHNA, YSLEER. The V gene is TRBV4-3, the J gene TRBJ2-5; no definite D call. The sequencing sample was made of blood. This clonotype was sampled from a man older than 75 in good health. For the CDR3, the DNA is TGCGCCAGCAGCACCAAGACGAACCTTTTATACAATGAGCAGTACTTC. Translation: CASSTKTNLLYNEQYF.